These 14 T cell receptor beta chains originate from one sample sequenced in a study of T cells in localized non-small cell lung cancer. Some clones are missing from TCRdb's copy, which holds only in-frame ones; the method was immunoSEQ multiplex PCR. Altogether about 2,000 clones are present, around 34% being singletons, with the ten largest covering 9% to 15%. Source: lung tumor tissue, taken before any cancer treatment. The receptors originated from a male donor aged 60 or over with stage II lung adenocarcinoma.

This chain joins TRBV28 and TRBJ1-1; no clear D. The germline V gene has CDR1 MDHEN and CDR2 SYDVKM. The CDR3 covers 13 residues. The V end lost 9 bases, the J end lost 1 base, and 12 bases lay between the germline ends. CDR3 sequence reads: CASDRYKNTEAFF. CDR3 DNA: TGTGCCAGTGACCGTTACAAGAACACTGAAGCTTTCTTT.

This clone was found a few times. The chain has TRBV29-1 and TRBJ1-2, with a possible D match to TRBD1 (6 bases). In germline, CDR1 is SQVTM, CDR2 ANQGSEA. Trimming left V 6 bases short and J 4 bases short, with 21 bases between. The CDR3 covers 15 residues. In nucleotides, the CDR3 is TGCAGCGTCGACCGGTGGCGGGGGCGACGCTATGGCTACACCTTC. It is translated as CSVDRWRGRRYGYTF.

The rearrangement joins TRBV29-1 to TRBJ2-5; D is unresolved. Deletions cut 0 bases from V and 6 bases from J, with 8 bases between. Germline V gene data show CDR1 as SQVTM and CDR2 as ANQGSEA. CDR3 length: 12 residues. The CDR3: CSVEDLQKTQYF. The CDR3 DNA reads TGCAGCGTTGAAGATCTTCAGAAGACCCAGTACTTC.

CDR3 sequence reads: CASSSTQGTYGYTF. The CDR3, as DNA: TGTGCCAGCTCATCTACCCAGGGAACGTATGGCTACACCTTC. V and J are TRBV18 and TRBJ1-2; D is perhaps TRBD1 (5 bases). The CDR3 spans 14 residues. The germline V gene encodes CDR1 KGHSH and CDR2 LQKENI. With 5 bases removed from V and 5 bases from J, the gap between germline ends came to 15 bases.

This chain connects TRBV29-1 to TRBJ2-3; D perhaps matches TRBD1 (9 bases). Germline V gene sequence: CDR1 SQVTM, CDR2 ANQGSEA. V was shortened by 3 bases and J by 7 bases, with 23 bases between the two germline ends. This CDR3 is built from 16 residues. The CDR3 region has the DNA TGCAGCGTTGATAGTAGCGGGACAGGGTTGGAGTATACGCAGTATTTT. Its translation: CSVDSSGTGLEYTQYF.

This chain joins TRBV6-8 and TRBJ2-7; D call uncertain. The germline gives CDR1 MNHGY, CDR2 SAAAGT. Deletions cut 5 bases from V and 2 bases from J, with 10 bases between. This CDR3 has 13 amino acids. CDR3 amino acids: CASSLYTTYEQYF. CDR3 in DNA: TGTGCCAGCAGTCTATATACTACCTACGAGCAGTACTTC.

The CDR3 sequence: CASSRDRAINEQFF. In nucleotides, the CDR3 is TGTGCCAGCAGCCGGGACAGGGCGATCAATGAGCAGTTCTTC. J is TRBJ2-1 and V is TRBV11-3; 9 nucleotides match TRBD1. The CDR3 runs to 14 residues. V shed 5 bases and J 6 bases; nucleotides not matched to a gene: 5. Germline-derived CDR1 and CDR2 are SGHNT and YENEEA.

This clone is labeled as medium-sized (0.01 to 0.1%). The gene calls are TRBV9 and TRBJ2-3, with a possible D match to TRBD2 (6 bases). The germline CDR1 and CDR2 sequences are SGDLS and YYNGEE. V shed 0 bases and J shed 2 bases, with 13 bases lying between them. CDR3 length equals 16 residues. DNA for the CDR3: TGTGCCAGCAGCGTAGTGGGGGGTGGAATCACAGATACGCAGTATTTT. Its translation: CASSVVGGGITDTQYF. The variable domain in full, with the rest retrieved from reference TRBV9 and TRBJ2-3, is DSGVTQTPKHLITATGQRVTLRCSPRSGDLSVYWYQQSLDQGLQFLIQYYNGEERAKGNILERFSAQQFPDLHSELNLSSLELGDSALYFCASSVVGGGITDTQYFGPGTRLTVL.

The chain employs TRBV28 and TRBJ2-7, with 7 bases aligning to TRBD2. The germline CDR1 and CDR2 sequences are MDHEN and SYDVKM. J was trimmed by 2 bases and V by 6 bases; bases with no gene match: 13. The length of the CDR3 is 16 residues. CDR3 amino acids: CASSPLAVYPPYEQYF. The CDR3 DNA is TGTGCCAGCAGCCCCCTAGCGGTCTACCCTCCCTACGAGCAGTACTTC.

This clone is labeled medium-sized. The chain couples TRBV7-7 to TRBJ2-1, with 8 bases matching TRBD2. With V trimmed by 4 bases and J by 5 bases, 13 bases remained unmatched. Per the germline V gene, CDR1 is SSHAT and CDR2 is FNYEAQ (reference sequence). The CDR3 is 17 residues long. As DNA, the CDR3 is TGTGCCAGCAGCTCCCGGCTAGCGGGCCTCCTAAACAATGAGCAGTTCTTC. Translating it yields CASSSRLAGLLNNEQFF.

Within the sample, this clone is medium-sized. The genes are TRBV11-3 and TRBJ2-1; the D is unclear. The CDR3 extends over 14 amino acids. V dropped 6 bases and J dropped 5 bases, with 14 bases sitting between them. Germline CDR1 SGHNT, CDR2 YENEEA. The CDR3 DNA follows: TGTGCCAGCAGTCAACAAAACCGGGACAATGAGCAGTTCTTC. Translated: CASSQQNRDNEQFF.

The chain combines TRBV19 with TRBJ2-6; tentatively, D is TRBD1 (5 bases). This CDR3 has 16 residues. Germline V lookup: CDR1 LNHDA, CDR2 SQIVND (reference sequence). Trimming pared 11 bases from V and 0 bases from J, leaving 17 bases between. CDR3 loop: CAAGNGSPSGANVLTF. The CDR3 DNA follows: TGTGCCGCAGGGAACGGATCCCCCTCTGGGGCCAACGTCCTGACTTTC.

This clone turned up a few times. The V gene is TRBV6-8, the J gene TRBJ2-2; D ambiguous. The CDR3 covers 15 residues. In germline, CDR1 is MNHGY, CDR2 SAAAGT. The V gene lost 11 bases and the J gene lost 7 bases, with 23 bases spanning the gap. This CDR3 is CAGQAPPECGGELFF. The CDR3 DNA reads TGTGCCGGGCAGGCCCCGCCAGAGTGTGGCGGGGAGCTGTTTTTT.

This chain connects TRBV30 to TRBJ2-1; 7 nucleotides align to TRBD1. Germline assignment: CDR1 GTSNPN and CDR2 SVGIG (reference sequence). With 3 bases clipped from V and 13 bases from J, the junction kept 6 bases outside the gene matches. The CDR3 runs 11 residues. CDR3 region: CAWRTRTGQFF. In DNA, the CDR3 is TGTGCCTGGAGGACTCGGACAGGTCAGTTCTTC.